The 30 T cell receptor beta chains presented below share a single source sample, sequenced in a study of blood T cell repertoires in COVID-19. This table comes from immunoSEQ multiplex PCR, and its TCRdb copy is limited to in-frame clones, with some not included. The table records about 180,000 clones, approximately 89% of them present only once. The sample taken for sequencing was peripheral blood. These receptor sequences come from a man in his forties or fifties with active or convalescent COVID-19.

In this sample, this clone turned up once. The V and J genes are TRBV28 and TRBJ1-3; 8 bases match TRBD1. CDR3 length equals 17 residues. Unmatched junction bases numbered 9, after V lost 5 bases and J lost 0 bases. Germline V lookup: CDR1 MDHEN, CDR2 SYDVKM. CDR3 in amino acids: CASSAPGGSLSGNTIYF. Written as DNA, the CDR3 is TGTGCCAGCAGTGCCCCAGGGGGCTCCCTCTCTGGAAACACCATATATTTT.

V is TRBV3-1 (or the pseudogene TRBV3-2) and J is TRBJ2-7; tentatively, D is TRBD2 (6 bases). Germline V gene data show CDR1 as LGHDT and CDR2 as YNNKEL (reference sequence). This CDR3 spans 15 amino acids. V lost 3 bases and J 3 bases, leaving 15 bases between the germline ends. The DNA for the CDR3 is TGTGCCAGCAGCCACCCCGGGACTCCCCGCTACGAGCAGTACTTC. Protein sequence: CASSHPGTPRYEQYF.

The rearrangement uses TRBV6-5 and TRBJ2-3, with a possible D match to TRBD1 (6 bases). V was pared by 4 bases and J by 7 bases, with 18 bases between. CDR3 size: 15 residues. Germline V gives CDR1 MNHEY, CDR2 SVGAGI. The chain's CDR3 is CASSLVAGERNTQYF. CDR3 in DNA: TGTGCCAGCAGTTTGGTGGCAGGGGAACGAAATACGCAGTATTTT.

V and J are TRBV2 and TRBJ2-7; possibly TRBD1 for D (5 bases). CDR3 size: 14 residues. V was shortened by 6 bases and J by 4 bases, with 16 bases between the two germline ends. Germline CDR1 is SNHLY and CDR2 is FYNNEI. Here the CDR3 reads CASSYRTRSYEQYF. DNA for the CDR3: TGTGCCAGCAGCTACAGGACGCGTTCTTACGAGCAGTACTTC.

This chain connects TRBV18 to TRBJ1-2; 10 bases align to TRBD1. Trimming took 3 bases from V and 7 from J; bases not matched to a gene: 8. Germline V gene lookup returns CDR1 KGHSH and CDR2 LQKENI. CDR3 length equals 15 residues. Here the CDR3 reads CASSPGTGDRGGYTF. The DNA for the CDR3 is TGTGCCAGCTCACCCGGGACAGGGGACCGGGGTGGCTACACCTTC.

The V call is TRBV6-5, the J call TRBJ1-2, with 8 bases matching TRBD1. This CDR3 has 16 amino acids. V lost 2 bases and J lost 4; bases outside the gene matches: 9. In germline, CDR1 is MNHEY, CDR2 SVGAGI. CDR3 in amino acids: CASSYPKAGGLYGYTF. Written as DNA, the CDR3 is TGTGCCAGCAGTTACCCGAAGGCAGGGGGCCTCTATGGCTACACCTTC.

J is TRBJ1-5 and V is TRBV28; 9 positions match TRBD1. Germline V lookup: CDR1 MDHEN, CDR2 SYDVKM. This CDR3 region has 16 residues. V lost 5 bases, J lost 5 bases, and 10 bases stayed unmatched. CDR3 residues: CASSPISGTGYQPQHF. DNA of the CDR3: TGTGCCAGCAGTCCTATCTCCGGGACAGGGTATCAGCCCCAGCATTTT.

The CDR3 DNA reads as TGTGCCAGCAGCCCCTACGCGACTAGCGGGGGGGCCCATGAGCAGTTCTTC. Its translation: CASSPYATSGGAHEQFF. The V and J genes are TRBV7-8 and TRBJ2-1; 14 nucleotides align to TRBD2. The trim removed 5 bases at V and 8 bases at J, leaving 11 bases unmatched. Looked up from germline, CDR1 is SGHVS and CDR2 is FQNEAQ. The CDR3 covers 17 residues.

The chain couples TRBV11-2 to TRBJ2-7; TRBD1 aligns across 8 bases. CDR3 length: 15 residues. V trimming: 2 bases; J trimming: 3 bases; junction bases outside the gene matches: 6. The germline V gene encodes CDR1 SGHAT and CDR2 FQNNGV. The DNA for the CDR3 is TGTGCCAGCAGCTTACTGACAGGGGTGTTCTACGAGCAGTACTTC. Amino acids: CASSLLTGVFYEQYF. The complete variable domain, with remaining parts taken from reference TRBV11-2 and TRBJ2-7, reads EAGVAQSPRYKIIEKRQSVAFWCNPISGHATLYWYQQILGQGPKLLIQFQNNGVVDDSQLPKDRFSAERLKGVDSTLKIQPAKLEDSAVYLCASSLLTGVFYEQYFGPGTRLTVT.

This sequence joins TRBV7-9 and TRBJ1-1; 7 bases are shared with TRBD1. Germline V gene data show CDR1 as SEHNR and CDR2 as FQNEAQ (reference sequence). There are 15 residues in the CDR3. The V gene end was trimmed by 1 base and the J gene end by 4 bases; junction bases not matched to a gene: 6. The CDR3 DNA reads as TGTGCCAGCAGCTTAGGCACAGGGGCCCCCACTGAAGCTTTCTTT. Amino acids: CASSLGTGAPTEAFF.

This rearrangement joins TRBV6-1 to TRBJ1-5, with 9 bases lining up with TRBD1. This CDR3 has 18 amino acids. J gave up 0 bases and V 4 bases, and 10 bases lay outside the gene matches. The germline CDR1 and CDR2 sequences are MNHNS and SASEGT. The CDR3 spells CASSARDRDWYSNQPQHF. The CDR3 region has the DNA TGTGCCAGCAGTGCTAGGGACAGGGATTGGTATAGCAATCAGCCCCAGCATTTT.

DNA for the CDR3: TGCGCCAGCAGTGATGCCCCGCCGGGGGAAAAACTGTTTTTT. Residues: CASSDAPPGEKLFF. The chain is built from TRBV10-2 and TRBJ1-4; unclear D gene. Germline V gives CDR1 WSHSY, CDR2 SAAADI. This CDR3 has 14 amino acids. The germline V and J ends were trimmed by 3 bases and 8 bases, with 13 bases remaining between them.

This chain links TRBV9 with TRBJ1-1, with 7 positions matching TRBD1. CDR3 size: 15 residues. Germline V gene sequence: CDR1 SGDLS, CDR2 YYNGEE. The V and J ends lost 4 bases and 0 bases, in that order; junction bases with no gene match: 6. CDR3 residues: CASSSVTGMNTEAFF. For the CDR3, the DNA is TGTGCCAGCAGCTCTGTGACAGGGATGAACACTGAAGCTTTCTTT.

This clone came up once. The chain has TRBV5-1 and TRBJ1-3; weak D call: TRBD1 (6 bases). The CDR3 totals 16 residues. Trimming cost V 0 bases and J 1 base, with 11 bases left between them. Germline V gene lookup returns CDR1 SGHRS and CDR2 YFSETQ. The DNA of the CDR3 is TGCGCCAGCAGCTTGGCCATCAGGGGATCTGGAAACACCATATATTTT. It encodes CASSLAIRGSGNTIYF.

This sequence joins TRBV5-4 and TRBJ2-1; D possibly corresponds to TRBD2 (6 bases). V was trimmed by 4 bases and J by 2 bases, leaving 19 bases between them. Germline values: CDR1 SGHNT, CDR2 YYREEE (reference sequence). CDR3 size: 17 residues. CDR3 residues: CASSPTGQGGTYNEQFF. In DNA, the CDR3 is TGTGCCAGCAGCCCCACCGGGCAGGGAGGAACCTACAATGAGCAGTTCTTC. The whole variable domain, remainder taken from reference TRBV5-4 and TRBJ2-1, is ETGVTQSPTHLIKTRGQQVTLRCSSQSGHNTVSWYQQALGQGPQFIFQYYREEENGRGNFPPRFSGLQFPNYSSELNVNALELDDSALYLCASSPTGQGGTYNEQFFGPGTRLTVL.

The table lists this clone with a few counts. The CDR3 region has the DNA TGTGCCAGCAGCCGCAGGGACTATGGCTACACCTTC. This gives the protein CASSRRDYGYTF. The gene calls are TRBV3-1 (or the pseudogene TRBV3-2) and TRBJ1-2, with D tentatively TRBD1 (5 bases). Germline CDR1 is LGHDT and CDR2 is YNNKEL (reference sequence). Trimming left V 4 bases short and J 3 bases short, with 6 bases between. The length of the CDR3 is 12 residues.

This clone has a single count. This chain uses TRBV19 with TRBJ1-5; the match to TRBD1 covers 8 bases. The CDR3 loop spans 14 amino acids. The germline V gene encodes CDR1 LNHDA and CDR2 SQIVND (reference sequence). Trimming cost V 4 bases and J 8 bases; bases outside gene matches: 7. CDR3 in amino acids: CASSTSGGREPQHF. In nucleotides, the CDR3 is TGTGCCAGTAGTACCTCAGGGGGCCGGGAGCCCCAGCATTTT.

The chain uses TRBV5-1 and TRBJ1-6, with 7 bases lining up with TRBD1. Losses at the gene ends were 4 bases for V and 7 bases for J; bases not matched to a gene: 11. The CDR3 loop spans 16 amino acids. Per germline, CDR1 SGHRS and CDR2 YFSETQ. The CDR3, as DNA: TGCGCCAGCAGCCAGCGCCCCAGGGGGAAAAATTCACCCCTCCACTTT. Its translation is CASSQRPRGKNSPLHF.

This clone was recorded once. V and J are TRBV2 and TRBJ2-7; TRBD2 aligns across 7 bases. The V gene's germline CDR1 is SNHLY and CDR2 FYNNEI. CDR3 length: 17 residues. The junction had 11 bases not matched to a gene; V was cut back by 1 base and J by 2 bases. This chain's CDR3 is CASSEGEFRGGAYEQYF. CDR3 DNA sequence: TGTGCCAGCAGTGAAGGGGAGTTTCGGGGAGGGGCCTACGAGCAGTACTTC.

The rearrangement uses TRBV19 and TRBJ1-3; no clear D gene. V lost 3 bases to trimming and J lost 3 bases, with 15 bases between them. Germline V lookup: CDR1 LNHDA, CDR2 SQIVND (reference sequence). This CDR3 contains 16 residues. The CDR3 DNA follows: TGTGCCAGTAGTATTTGGCCCCAAGCGCGTGGAAACACCATATATTTT. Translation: CASSIWPQARGNTIYF.

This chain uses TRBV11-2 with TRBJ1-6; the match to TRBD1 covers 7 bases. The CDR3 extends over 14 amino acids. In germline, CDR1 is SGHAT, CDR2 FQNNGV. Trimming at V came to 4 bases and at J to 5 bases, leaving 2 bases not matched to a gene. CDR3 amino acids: CASSWGQNNSPLHF. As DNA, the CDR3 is TGTGCCAGCAGCTGGGGACAGAATAATTCACCCCTCCACTTT.

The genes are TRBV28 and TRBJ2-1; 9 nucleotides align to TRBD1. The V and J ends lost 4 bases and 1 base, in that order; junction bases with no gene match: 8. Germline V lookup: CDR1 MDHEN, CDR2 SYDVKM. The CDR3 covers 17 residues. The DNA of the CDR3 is TGTGCCAGCAGTTCGCTTACAGGGGGCCCTTCCTACAATGAGCAGTTCTTC. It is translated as CASSSLTGGPSYNEQFF.

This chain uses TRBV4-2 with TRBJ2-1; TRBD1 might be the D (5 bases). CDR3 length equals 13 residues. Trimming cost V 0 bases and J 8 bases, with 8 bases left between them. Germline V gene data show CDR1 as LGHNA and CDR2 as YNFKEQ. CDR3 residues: CASSQDQGDEQFF. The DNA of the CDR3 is TGTGCCAGCAGCCAAGATCAGGGCGATGAGCAGTTCTTC.

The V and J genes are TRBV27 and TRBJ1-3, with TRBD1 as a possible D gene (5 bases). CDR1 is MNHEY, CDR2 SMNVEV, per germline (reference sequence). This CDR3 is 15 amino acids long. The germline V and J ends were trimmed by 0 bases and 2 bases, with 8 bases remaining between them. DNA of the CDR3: TGTGCCAGCAGTTTATCGGGGGGTACTGGAAACACCATATATTTT. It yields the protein CASSLSGGTGNTIYF.

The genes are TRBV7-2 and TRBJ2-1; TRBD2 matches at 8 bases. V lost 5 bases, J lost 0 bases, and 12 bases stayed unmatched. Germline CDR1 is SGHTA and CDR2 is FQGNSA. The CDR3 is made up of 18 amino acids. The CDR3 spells CASSPGGGGPSSYNEQFF. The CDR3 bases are TGTGCCAGCAGCCCCGGGGGCGGGGGGCCGAGCTCCTACAATGAGCAGTTCTTC.

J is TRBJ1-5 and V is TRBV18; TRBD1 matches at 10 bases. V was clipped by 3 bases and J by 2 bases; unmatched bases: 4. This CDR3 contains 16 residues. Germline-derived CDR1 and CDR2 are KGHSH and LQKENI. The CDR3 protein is CASSPGQGMGNQPQHF. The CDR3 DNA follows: TGTGCCAGCTCACCGGGACAGGGGATGGGCAATCAGCCCCAGCATTTT.

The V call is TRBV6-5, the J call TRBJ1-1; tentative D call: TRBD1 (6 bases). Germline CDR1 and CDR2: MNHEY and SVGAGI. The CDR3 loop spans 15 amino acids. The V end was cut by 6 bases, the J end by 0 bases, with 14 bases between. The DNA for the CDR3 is TGTGCCAGCAGGATCACCCAGGGGATGAACACTGAAGCTTTCTTT. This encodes CASRITQGMNTEAFF.

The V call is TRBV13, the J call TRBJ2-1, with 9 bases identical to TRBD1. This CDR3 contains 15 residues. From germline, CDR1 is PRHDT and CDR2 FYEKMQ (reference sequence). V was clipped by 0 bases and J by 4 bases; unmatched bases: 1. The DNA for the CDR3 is TGTGCCAGCAGCTTAGGACAGGGGGCTTACAATGAGCAGTTCTTC. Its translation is CASSLGQGAYNEQFF.

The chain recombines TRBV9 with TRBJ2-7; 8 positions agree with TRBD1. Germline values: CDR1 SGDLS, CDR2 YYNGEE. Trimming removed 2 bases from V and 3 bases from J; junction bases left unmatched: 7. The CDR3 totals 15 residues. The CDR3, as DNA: TGTGCCAGCAGCGTGGGGGGACAGGCGATCTACGAGCAGTACTTC. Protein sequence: CASSVGGQAIYEQYF.

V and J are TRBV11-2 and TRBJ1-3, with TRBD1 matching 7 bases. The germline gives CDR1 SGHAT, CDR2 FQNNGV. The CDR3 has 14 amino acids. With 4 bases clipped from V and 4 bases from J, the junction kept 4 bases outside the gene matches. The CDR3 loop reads CASSSNRGGNTIYF. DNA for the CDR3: TGTGCCAGCAGCTCGAACAGGGGAGGAAACACCATATATTTT.